The next 29 T cell receptor beta chains were all read from a single sample in a study of shared clonotypes between healthy human individuals. Sequencing used immunoSEQ multiplex PCR; TCRdb keeps in-frame clones, though not all of them. The sample lists fewer than 500,000 clones; 60% to 80% were seen once. Sequencing used PBMCs. The receptor set was obtained from a woman aged 40 to 50 in good health. Some clones in this sample may be carry-over from other donors' samples.

This clone was seen repeatedly, ten times or more. This CDR3 is CASSSEPGASYEQYF. CDR3 bases: TGTGCCAGCAGTAGCGAGCCGGGGGCCTCCTACGAGCAGTACTTC. V usage is TRBV6-1 and J usage is TRBJ2-7; the D gene could be TRBD1 or TRBD2 (6 bases each). The CDR3 contains 15 residues. Between the trimmed V and J ends, which lost 5 bases and 0 bases, there was a span of 14 bases. The germline V gene encodes CDR1 MNHNS and CDR2 SASEGT.

The V gene is TRBV7-9, the J gene TRBJ2-3, with D hard to call. CDR3 length: 12 residues. The V end lost 5 bases, the J end lost 2 bases, and 5 bases lay between the germline ends. CDR1 and CDR2 (germline): SEHNR, FQNEAQ (reference sequence). The DNA of the CDR3 is TGTGCCAGCAGCCGACTCACAGATACGCAGTATTTT. Its protein product is CASSRLTDTQYF.

V gene TRBV2 combines with J gene TRBJ2-7; weak D call: TRBD1 (5 bases). The CDR3 is made up of 17 amino acids. V shed 4 bases and J shed 2 bases, with 21 bases lying between them. Germline V gives CDR1 SNHLY, CDR2 FYNNEI. This CDR3 is CASSGSGAIIPPYEQYF. The CDR3 DNA reads as TGTGCCAGCAGTGGGAGTGGGGCGATCATCCCCCCCTACGAGCAGTACTTC. Using reference TRBV2 and TRBJ2-7 for the parts outside the CDR3, the full variable domain is EPEVTQTPSHQVTQMGQEVILRCVPISNHLYFYWYRQILGQKVEFLVSFYNNEISEKSEIFDDQFSVERPDGSNFTLKIRSTKLEDSAMYFCASSGSGAIIPPYEQYFGPGTRLTVT.

The chain joins TRBV15 to TRBJ1-1; possibly TRBD1 for D (6 bases). Germline V lookup: CDR1 LNHNV, CDR2 YYDKDF (reference sequence). The length of the CDR3 is 12 residues. V lost 9 bases and J 3 bases, leaving 11 bases between the germline ends. The CDR3, as DNA: TGTGCCACAGGGGGAAGGGACACTGAAGCTTTCTTT. It yields the protein CATGGRDTEAFF.

The chain combines TRBV7-2 with TRBJ2-4; no firm D call. CDR3 length equals 13 residues. V was clipped by 1 base and J by 1 base, with 2 bases between them. The germline V gene encodes CDR1 SGHTA and CDR2 FQGNSA. CDR3 protein: CASSLGAKNIQYF. CDR3 bases: TGTGCCAGCAGCTTAGGGGCCAAAAACATTCAGTACTTC.

V and J are TRBV19 and TRBJ1-5; D gene ambiguous. CDR1 is LNHDA, CDR2 SQIVND, per germline (reference sequence). The CDR3 sequence is 13 residues long. With 8 bases removed from V and 4 bases from J, the gap between germline ends came to 12 bases. CDR3 region: CASEIAGNQPQHF. The DNA for the CDR3 is TGTGCCAGTGAGATAGCGGGAAATCAGCCCCAGCATTTT.

Regarding this clone: The same CDR3 arises from other DNA sequences in this sample as well. CDR3 sequence (DNA): TGCGCCAGCAGCCCGGGACAGGGCACAGATACGCAGTATTTT. Translating it yields CASSPGQGTDTQYF. The chain employs TRBV4-1 and TRBJ2-3; TRBD1 agrees at 8 bases. After removal of 4 bases from V and 1 base from J, the junction contained 1 base not matched to a gene. The CDR3 totals 14 residues. The germline V gene has CDR1 MGHRA and CDR2 YSYEKL.

The gene calls are TRBV5-4 and TRBJ2-7; the D call may be TRBD1 or TRBD2 (5 bases each). Germline assignment: CDR1 SGHNT and CDR2 YYREEE (reference sequence). This CDR3 region has 13 residues. Trimming left V 3 bases short and J 4 bases short, with 11 bases between. CDR3 in amino acids: CASSSGPKYEQYF. The CDR3, as DNA: TGTGCCAGCAGCTCGGGACCTAAGTACGAGCAGTACTTC.

The rearrangement joins TRBV5-4 to TRBJ1-4; TRBD1 might be the D (6 bases). The CDR3 is made up of 17 amino acids. The V and J ends lost 1 base and 0 bases respectively, with 13 bases between them. The germline V gene encodes CDR1 SGHNT and CDR2 YYREEE (reference sequence). This chain's CDR3 is CASSLFPGTTTNEKLFF. The CDR3 coding sequence is TGTGCCAGCAGCTTGTTTCCTGGGACAACAACTAATGAAAAACTGTTTTTT.

V usage is TRBV2 and J usage is TRBJ2-6; 7 nucleotides line up with TRBD1. The CDR3 is 17 amino acids. Germline loops: CDR1 SNHLY, CDR2 FYNNEI. The junction had 8 bases not matched to a gene; V was cut back by 5 bases and J by 1 base. This chain's CDR3 is CASSRTGVSSGANVLTF. The CDR3 coding sequence is TGTGCCAGCAGTCGCACAGGGGTGTCTTCTGGGGCCAACGTCCTGACTTTC.

The chain recombines TRBV5-4 with TRBJ2-3; 7 nucleotides agree with TRBD1. The CDR3 contains 14 residues. Germline loops: CDR1 SGHNT, CDR2 YYREEE (reference sequence). Trimming at V came to 0 bases and at J to 6 bases, leaving 4 bases not matched to a gene. This chain's CDR3 is CASSLDRGADTQYF. In nucleotides, the CDR3 is TGTGCCAGCAGCTTGGACAGGGGAGCGGATACGCAGTATTTT.

This sequence joins TRBV18 and TRBJ1-6; maybe TRBD1 (5 bases). Germline CDR1 and CDR2: KGHSH and LQKENI. This CDR3 is built from 15 residues. The ends were cut back, 1 base at V and 7 bases at J, with 11 bases in the middle. For the CDR3, the DNA is TGTGCCAGCTCACCACGGTCAGGGATGAATTCACCCCTCCACTTT. This encodes CASSPRSGMNSPLHF.

In its sample, this clone was seen once. This chain joins TRBV19 and TRBJ2-5; TRBD1 agrees at 12 bases. The CDR3 has 13 amino acids. Trimming removed 9 bases from V and 5 bases from J; junction bases left unmatched: 4. Germline assignment: CDR1 LNHDA and CDR2 SQIVND (reference sequence). CDR3 region: CASGTGGQETQYF. The CDR3, as DNA: TGTGCCAGCGGGACAGGGGGCCAGGAGACCCAGTACTTC. Based on the CDR3 plus reference TRBV19 and TRBJ2-5, the full variable domain is DGGITQSPKYLFRKEGQNVTLSCEQNLNHDAMYWYRQDPGQGLRLIYYSQIVNDFQKGDIAEGYSVSREKKESFPLTVTSAQKNPTAFYLCASGTGGQETQYFGPGTRLLVL.

The V gene is TRBV5-1, the J gene TRBJ2-5; D not resolved. CDR3 length: 14 amino acids. The germline CDR1 and CDR2 sequences are SGHRS and YFSETQ. V lost 4 bases and J lost 3, with 13 bases in between. The CDR3 DNA reads TGCGCCAGCAGCCCCAGCACCCAAAAAGAGACCCAGTACTTC. Translating gives CASSPSTQKETQYF. Complete variable domain (other parts from reference TRBV5-1 and TRBJ2-5): KAGVTQTPRYLIKTRGQQVTLSCSPISGHRSVSWYQQTPGQGLQFLFEYFSETQRNKGNFPGRFSGRQFSNSRSEMNVSTLELGDSALYLCASSPSTQKETQYFGPGTRLLVL.

The chain joins TRBV30 to TRBJ1-2; D gene unclear. With 5 bases removed from V and 2 bases from J, the gap between germline ends came to 3 bases. This CDR3 has 10 residues. Germline V gives CDR1 GTSNPN, CDR2 SVGIG (reference sequence). CDR3 amino acids: CAWENYGYTF. DNA of the CDR3: TGTGCCTGGGAAAACTATGGCTACACCTTC. Variable domain in full (rest from reference TRBV30 and TRBJ1-2): SQTIHQWPATLVQPVGSPLSLECTVEGTSNPNLYWYRQAAGRGLQLLFYSVGIGQISSEVPQNLSASRPQDRQFILSSKKLLLSDSGFYLCAWENYGYTFGSGTRLTVV.

This chain uses TRBV12-5 with TRBJ2-1; either TRBD1 or TRBD2 may supply D (6 bases each). Trimming removed 4 bases at V and 9 bases at J, with 13 bases between. The CDR3 loop spans 13 amino acids. Germline V lookup: CDR1 LGHNT, CDR2 FRNRAP. The CDR3 coding sequence is TGTGCTAGTGGTTCTACGGGGGCCAGTGAGCAGTTCTTC. Translated: CASGSTGASEQFF. Using reference TRBV12-5 and TRBJ2-1 for the parts outside the CDR3, the full variable domain is DARVTQTPRHKVTEMGQEVTMRCQPILGHNTVFWYRQTMMQGLELLAYFRNRAPLDDSGMPKDRFSAEMPDATLATLKIQPSEPRDSAVYFCASGSTGASEQFFGPGTRLTVL.

V is TRBV5-1 and J is TRBJ2-1; D possibly uses TRBD1 or TRBD2 (5 bases each). CDR3 length: 16 residues. Trimming removed 0 bases at V and 0 bases at J, with 10 bases between. Germline V lookup: CDR1 SGHRS, CDR2 YFSETQ. CDR3 sequence (DNA): TGCGCCAGCAGCTTGGGCCCAGGGAGCTCCTACAATGAGCAGTTCTTC. Amino acid sequence: CASSLGPGSSYNEQFF.

In its sample, this clone was seen many times. CDR3 in DNA: TGTGCCAGCACCACCCGCCCGGGACAGAGCACAGATACGCAGTATTTT. Translating it yields CASTTRPGQSTDTQYF. The chain couples TRBV28 to TRBJ2-3, with TRBD1 matching 7 bases. The germline gives CDR1 MDHEN, CDR2 SYDVKM. The CDR3 is 16 amino acids. The J segment lost 0 bases and the V segment lost 7 bases, leaving 10 bases of the junction unmatched. The whole variable domain, remainder taken from reference TRBV28 and TRBJ2-3, is DVKVTQSSRYLVKRTGEKVFLECVQDMDHENMFWYRQDPGLGLRLIYFSYDVKMKEKGDIPEGYSVSREKKERFSLILESASTNQTSMYLCASTTRPGQSTDTQYFGPGTRLTVL.

The gene calls are TRBV29-1 and TRBJ2-7, with D possibly matching TRBD1 (5 bases). Germline CDR1 reads SQVTM; CDR2 reads ANQGSEA. The CDR3 contains 12 residues. Trimming removed 6 bases from V and 1 base from J, with 10 bases in between. The CDR3, as DNA: TGCAGCGTCCAGGGTAGGTCCTACGAGCAGTACTTC. Protein: CSVQGRSYEQYF.

The chain uses TRBV5-1 and TRBJ2-7; no clear D. Trimming removed 3 bases from V and 7 bases from J, with 14 bases in between. The CDR3 extends over 13 amino acids. Germline assignment: CDR1 SGHRS and CDR2 YFSETQ. CDR3 in amino acids: CASSSFEFGEQYF. CDR3 DNA: TGCGCCAGCAGCTCCTTCGAGTTCGGGGAGCAGTACTTC.

The chain employs TRBV6-5 and TRBJ2-3, with TRBD2 matching 7 bases. V gave up 10 bases and J gave up 0 bases; unmatched junction bases: 4. The length of the CDR3 is 13 residues. CDR1 MNHEY and CDR2 SVGAGI come from the germline V gene. The CDR3 reads CATQAGSTDTQYF. In DNA, the CDR3 is TGTGCCACCCAAGCGGGAAGCACAGATACGCAGTATTTT.

The chain recombines TRBV9 with TRBJ2-2; 8 bases map to TRBD1. Trimming cost V 8 bases and J 2 bases; bases outside gene matches: 5. CDR3 length: 14 residues. Germline V lookup: CDR1 SGDLS, CDR2 YYNGEE. CDR3 region: CASRTGTNTGELFF. The CDR3 bases are TGTGCCAGTAGGACAGGGACTAACACCGGGGAGCTGTTTTTT. Looking up the rest from reference TRBV9 and TRBJ2-2 gives the full variable domain: DSGVTQTPKHLITATGQRVTLRCSPRSGDLSVYWYQQSLDQGLQFLIQYYNGEERAKGNILERFSAQQFPDLHSELNLSSLELGDSALYFCASRTGTNTGELFFGEGSRLTVL.

The gene calls are TRBV4-2 and TRBJ2-7; D not certain. The V gene lost 1 base and the J gene lost 2 bases, with 15 bases spanning the gap. The germline V gene has CDR1 LGHNA and CDR2 YNFKEQ. The CDR3 contains 16 residues. CDR3 in amino acids: CASSQASGPPPYEQYF. The CDR3 DNA is TGTGCCAGCAGCCAAGCCTCTGGACCTCCCCCCTACGAGCAGTACTTC.

The rearrangement uses TRBV27 and TRBJ2-1; no definite D call. Germline loops: CDR1 MNHEY, CDR2 SMNVEV (reference sequence). The length of the CDR3 is 15 residues. Trimming took off 6 bases at V and 0 bases at J, with 12 bases between the two ends. CDR3 sequence (DNA): TGTGCCAGCAGCCCTAGGCGAAGCTCCTACAATGAGCAGTTCTTC. Its translation: CASSPRRSSYNEQFF.

This clone has only a few counts. The rearrangement links TRBV19 to TRBJ2-7, with 10 bases aligning to TRBD2. Losses at the gene ends were 4 bases for V and 1 base for J; bases not matched to a gene: 10. CDR1 is LNHDA and CDR2 is SQIVND in the germline V gene (reference sequence). This CDR3 contains 17 residues. The CDR3 loop is CASSTSPGLAASYEQYF. CDR3 in DNA: TGTGCCAGTAGTACCTCCCCTGGACTAGCGGCGTCCTACGAGCAGTACTTC.

The CDR3 region has the DNA TGCGCCAGCAGTAAACGGGACTCGGGCACTGAAGCTTTCTTT. This codes for CASSKRDSGTEAFF. This rearrangement joins TRBV10-2 to TRBJ1-1, with D possibly matching TRBD1 (5 bases). CDR1 is WSHSY, CDR2 SAAADI, per germline. There are 14 residues in the CDR3. Trimming removed 5 bases from V and 4 bases from J, with 14 bases in between.

The rearrangement joins TRBV2 to TRBJ2-7, with 8 bases fitting TRBD1. This CDR3 contains 15 residues. CDR1 is SNHLY and CDR2 is FYNNEI in the germline V gene. J was trimmed by 2 bases and V by 8 bases; bases with no gene match: 11. CDR3 in amino acids: CASRRTGRAPYEQYF. As DNA, the CDR3 is TGTGCCAGCCGCCGGACAGGGCGGGCCCCCTACGAGCAGTACTTC. The entire variable domain, with the rest obtained from reference TRBV2 and TRBJ2-7, is as follows: EPEVTQTPSHQVTQMGQEVILRCVPISNHLYFYWYRQILGQKVEFLVSFYNNEISEKSEIFDDQFSVERPDGSNFTLKIRSTKLEDSAMYFCASRRTGRAPYEQYFGPGTRLTVT.

The rearrangement joins TRBV12-2 to TRBJ2-7; the table gives TRBD2 as D, unverified against the DNA. TRBV12-2 is recorded as a pseudogene. There are 16 residues in the CDR3. The CDR3 bases are TGTGCAAGTCGCTTAGTCCCTAGCGGAACCTCCTACGAGCAGTACTTC. Its protein is CASRLVPSGTSYEQYF.

The chain has TRBV30 and TRBJ1-5; TRBD1 might be the D (5 bases). CDR3 length: 14 amino acids. Germline values: CDR1 GTSNPN, CDR2 SVGIG (reference sequence). Trimming left V 3 bases short and J 4 bases short, with 13 bases between. DNA of the CDR3: TGTGCCTGGAGGGGGCAGGTATCGAATCAGCCCCAGCATTTT. Its translation is CAWRGQVSNQPQHF.